This T cell receptor beta chain was sequenced in a study of blood T cells in healthy people across ages. Whole-study results and caveats: The recorded TCR beta diversity per million T cells decreased in a roughly linear manner with age. TCR beta diversity correlated strongly with naive T cell percentage.

Trimming took 3 bases from V and 0 from J, leaving 9 bases between them. This CDR3 spans 16 amino acids. In germline, CDR1 is SGHTA, CDR2 FQGNSA. It was with a sample-barcoded 5' primer and a J-beta primer mix that a second PCR of roughly 7 to 12 cycles was run. TCRdb recomputed calls from the 5' RACE reads with MiXCR, one row per CDR3 protein. The sample consists of about 1.4 million distinct CDR3 sequences, 59% of them appearing once. For this clonotype: Antigen unknown.

Material: blood. This receptor was identified in a man between 18 and 35 years old in good health. This chain connects TRBV7-2 to TRBJ2-6; possibly TRBD2 for D (5 bases). CDR3 amino acids: CASSFAGSSGANVLTF. CDR3 coding DNA: TGTGCCAGCAGCTTTGCTGGGAGCTCTGGGGCCAACGTCCTGACTTTC.